This T cell receptor (beta chain) originates from a study of blood T cells in healthy people across ages. Study in general: About one barcoded beta molecule per two T cells was captured by template switching. Findings and limits, study-wide: Any conclusive comparison of naive versus antigen-experienced cells was prevented by using unsorted PBMCs.

Russia was home to the donors, healthy Caucasian individuals aged roughly 6 to 100. Together with a sample-barcoded 5' primer, a J-beta primer mix was included in a second PCR lasting roughly 6 to 12 cycles. Each of the samples gave a minimum of 3 million paired-end reads that contained CDR3. TCRdb processed the 5' RACE reads anew with MiXCR; each CDR3 protein has one entry. The sample records around 1,800,000 distinct CDR3 sequences, about two fifths being singletons. Trimming removed 5 bases from V and 9 bases from J, with 17 bases in between. Germline V lookup: CDR1 MDHEN, CDR2 SYDVKM. The CDR3 length is 15 residues. Details on this clonotype: What it binds is not known.

This TCR was sampled from a human donor in good health. The rearrangement uses TRBV28 and TRBJ1-6, with D possibly matching TRBD1 (6 bases). Sequenced material: blood. This CDR3 is CASSLSGVLSSPLHF. Here the CDR3 DNA reads TGTGCCAGCAGTCTATCAGGGGTTTTGAGTTCACCCCTCCACTTT.